The clone carrying this T cell receptor (beta chain) was found once. Its antigen is as yet unknown. This sample was taken from a study of radiation and T cells in renal cell carcinoma. Clones were read by immunoSEQ multiplex PCR, and TCRdb kept only the in-frame ones, dropping some. Of just over 95,000 clones in the sample, 80% to 90% were seen once. Study-wide points: Without pretreatment biopsies, baseline tumor clonotype presence was undetermined.

The time point: baseline pretreatment blood. Treatment denoted: 15 Gy SBRT to primary tumor, nephrectomy 4 weeks later. Radiation-treated patients gave blood at baseline, week 2 and week 4. The tumor was a clear cell renal cell carcinoma. The CDR3 consists of 16 residues. The germline V gene has CDR1 KGHSH and CDR2 LQKENI. Trimming at V came to 3 bases and at J to 0 bases, leaving 4 bases not matched to a gene. The TCR originated in a man in his fifties with renal cell carcinoma. Material: blood, obtained from a patient whose treatment included radiotherapy and nephrectomy. The chain links TRBV18 to TRBJ2-7; 11 nucleotides align to TRBD1. The CDR3 region has the DNA TGTGCCAGCTCACCGGGGACAGGGGGTATCTCCTACGAGCAGTACTTC. The encoded protein is CASSPGTGGISYEQYF.